The subject of this entry is one TCR beta chain. The antigen remains unidentified. Germline CDR1 LNHNV, CDR2 YYDKDF (reference sequence). Trimming shortened V by 4 bases and J by 11 bases, and 18 bases separated the two germline ends. CDR3 size: 14 residues. This record belongs to a study of post-analysis software for immune sequencing data. Overall study context: Included courses were relapsing-remitting and secondary progressive multiple sclerosis; progressive-relapsing multiple sclerosis was also included. Broader study findings: Clustering by F measure revealed strong co-clustering among samples prepared together in one batch. Comparison of patients with controls showed about 5 TRBV segments more frequent in patients, TRBV5-6, TRBV5-1 and TRBV20-1 among them. In multiple sclerosis, normalized Chao1 diversity was significantly below that of controls.

TCR beta cDNA libraries had unique molecular identifiers. Each sample of about 0.9 to 11 million input T cells yielded around 500,000 cDNA molecules, so each molecule approximated one T cell. TCRdb re-analysed the PCR reads in MiXCR, keeping a single row per CDR3 protein. The sample holds 500,000 to 600,000 distinct CDR3 sequences, about 40% seen once. The sequence was obtained from a girl between 10 and 17 years old with multiple sclerosis. The sample was blood. The V gene is TRBV15, the J gene TRBJ2-4; D might be TRBD1 or TRBD2, each matching 5 bases. The CDR3: CATSKGTAEIVQYF. The CDR3, as DNA: TGTGCCACCAGCAAGGGGACGGCGGAGATAGTTCAGTACTTC.